This T cell receptor beta chain was recovered during a study of T-cell memory formation after mild COVID-19. Study-level information: There were largely donor-specific TCR clusters.

General study results and limits: That cross-reactive memory joined was suggested by some responding clones appearing in pre-infection memory. Balance between CD4 and CD8 was seen in clones contracting day 15 to 85, and a CD4+ lean was seen in later expanders.

CDR1 and CDR2 (germline): SGHDT, YYEEEE. This CDR3 has 13 amino acids. The V gene lost 3 bases and the J gene lost 8 bases, with 12 bases spanning the gap. Libraries for TCRalpha and TCRbeta carried sample barcodes and unique molecular identifiers via 5'RACE. TCRdb passed the 5' RACE reads through MiXCR, listing each CDR3 protein once. The sample carries 210,000 or so distinct CDR3 sequences, 18% recorded once. A remark on this clonotype: Its antigen is still unknown.

The rearrangement uses TRBV5-6 and TRBJ1-5; TRBD1 might be the D (5 bases). Sequenced input: PBMCs or a T cell subset sorted from them (not recorded which). The receptor was isolated from an adult woman who had mild COVID-19 (a few samples of this study predate the infection). Cell type and time point are not known. CDR3: CASSSVQGEPQHF. In DNA, the CDR3 is TGTGCCAGCAGCTCTGTCCAGGGTGAGCCCCAGCATTTT.